The rows below give T cell receptor beta chains drawn from one sample of a study of blood T cells in healthy people across ages. TCRdb re-called the 5' RACE reads through MiXCR, storing one row per CDR3 protein. There are more than 800,000 distinct CDR3 sequences in the sample; about 30% occur only once, and roughly 17% lies in the top ten. Source material: blood. These receptors all stem from a woman older than 75 in good health. CDR3s leave out the opening cysteine and the closing phenylalanine or tryptophan. The order of the fields is V gene, J gene, CDR3 protein.

V: TRBV7-2; J: TRBJ1-4; CDR3: ASSHDRGREKLF
V: TRBV20-1; J: .; CDR3: SVRGVYEQY
V: TRBV29-1; J: TRBJ1-1; CDR3: SAGQADIMNTEAF
V: TRBV29-1; J: TRBJ2-3; CDR3: SVLLAVRTDTQY
V: TRBV7-2; J: TRBJ2-7; CDR3: ASGEKSYEQY
V: TRBV20-1; J: TRBJ1-1; CDR3: SASRTGTEAF
V: TRBV12-3/TRBV12-4; J: TRBJ1-2; CDR3: AGSLSSNYGYT
V: TRBV20-1; J: TRBJ1-2; CDR3: SAWTGGNYGYT
V: TRBV5-1; J: TRBJ1-2; CDR3: ASSLEGREGYT
V: TRBV7-6; J: TRBJ2-3; CDR3: ASSSGQGIGADTQY
V: TRBV10-3; J: TRBJ1-6; CDR3: AISDSGDSPLH
V: TRBV27; J: TRBJ2-3; CDR3: ASSTTQRAADTQY
V: TRBV7-2; J: TRBJ2-7; CDR3: ASRSDVGAGGRYEQY
V: TRBV11-2; J: TRBJ2-4; CDR3: ASGRGPQNIQY
V: TRBV20-1; J: TRBJ2-1; CDR3: SHSRGNEQF
V: TRBV5-1; J: TRBJ2-3; CDR3: ASSLDWVTDTQY
V: TRBV7-2; J: TRBJ2-3; CDR3: ASSVQGAFTDTQY
V: TRBV11-3; J: TRBJ2-1; CDR3: ASSPSGTGQF
V: TRBV14; J: TRBJ2-1; CDR3: ASSPMDPRSGSYNEQF
V: TRBV18; J: TRBJ2-3; CDR3: ASSPLGTSTDTQY
V: TRBV6-5; J: TRBJ2-3; CDR3: ASSYSLAGIPGTQY
V: TRBV7-9; J: TRBJ2-2; CDR3: ASNPVRLELF
V: TRBV9; J: TRBJ1-1; CDR3: ASGRGQGNTEAF
V: TRBV20-1; J: TRBJ1-5; CDR3: SARWAGSIDQPQH
V: TRBV20-1; J: TRBJ2-7; CDR3: SAKGTSYEQY